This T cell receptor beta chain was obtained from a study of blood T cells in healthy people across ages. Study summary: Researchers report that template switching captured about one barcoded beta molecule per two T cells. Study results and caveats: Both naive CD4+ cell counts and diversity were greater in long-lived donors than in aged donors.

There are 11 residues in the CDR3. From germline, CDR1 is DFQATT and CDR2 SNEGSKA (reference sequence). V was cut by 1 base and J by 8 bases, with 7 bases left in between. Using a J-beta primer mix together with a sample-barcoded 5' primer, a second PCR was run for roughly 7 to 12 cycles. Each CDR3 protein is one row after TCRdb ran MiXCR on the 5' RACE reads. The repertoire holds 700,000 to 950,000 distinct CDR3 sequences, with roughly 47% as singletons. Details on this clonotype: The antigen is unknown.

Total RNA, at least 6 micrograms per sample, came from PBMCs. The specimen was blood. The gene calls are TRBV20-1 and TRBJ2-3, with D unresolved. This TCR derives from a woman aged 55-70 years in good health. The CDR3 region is CSARGPGTQYF. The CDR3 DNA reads TGCAGTGCTAGAGGCCCGGGTACGCAGTATTTT.